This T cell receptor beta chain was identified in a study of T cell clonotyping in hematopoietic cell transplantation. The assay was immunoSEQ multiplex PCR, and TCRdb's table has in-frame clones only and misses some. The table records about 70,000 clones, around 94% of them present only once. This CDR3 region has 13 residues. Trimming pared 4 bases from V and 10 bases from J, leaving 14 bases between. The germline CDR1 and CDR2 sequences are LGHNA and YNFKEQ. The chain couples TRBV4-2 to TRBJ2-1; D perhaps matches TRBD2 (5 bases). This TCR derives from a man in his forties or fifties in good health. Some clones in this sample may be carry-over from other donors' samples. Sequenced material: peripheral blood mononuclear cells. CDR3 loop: CASSLYLAVEQFF. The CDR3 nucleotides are TGTGCCAGCAGCCTGTACCTAGCCGTGGAGCAGTTCTTC.